The sample holds a few counts of the clone carrying this TCR beta chain. Its matching antigen is unknown. This sample is drawn from a study of shared clonotypes between healthy human individuals. Study results and caveats: What limited the represented genetic and exposure-history diversity was the small number of donors.

This table comes from immunoSEQ multiplex PCR, and its TCRdb copy is limited to in-frame clones, with some not included. The sample includes about 490,000 clones, over 65% of them seen just once. Each unsorted sample relied on about 90 million PBMCs as its source of genomic DNA. The clonotype was recovered from a woman between 40 and 55 years old in good health. Some clones in this sample may be carry-over from other donors' samples. What was sequenced was PBMCs.

The CDR3 loop is CASSGRDQETQYF. CDR3 nucleotides: TGTGCCAGCAGTGGGCGGGACCAAGAGACCCAGTACTTC. This sequence joins TRBV2 and TRBJ2-5, with a tentative D call TRBD2 (5 bases). Germline V gives CDR1 SNHLY, CDR2 FYNNEI. This CDR3 spans 13 amino acids. Trimming left V 4 bases short and J 0 bases short, with 6 bases between.